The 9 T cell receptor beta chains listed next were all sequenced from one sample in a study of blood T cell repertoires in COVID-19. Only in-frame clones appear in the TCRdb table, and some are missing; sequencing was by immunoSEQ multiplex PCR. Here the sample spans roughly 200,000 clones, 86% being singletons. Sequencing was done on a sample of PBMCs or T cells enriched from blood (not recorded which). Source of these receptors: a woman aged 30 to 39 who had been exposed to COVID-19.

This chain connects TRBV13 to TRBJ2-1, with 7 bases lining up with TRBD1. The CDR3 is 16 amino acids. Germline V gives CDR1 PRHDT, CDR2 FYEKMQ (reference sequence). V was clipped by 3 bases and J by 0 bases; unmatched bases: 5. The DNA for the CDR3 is TGTGCCAGCAGCTTTACAGGGGAGAGCTCCTACAATGAGCAGTTCTTC. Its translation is CASSFTGESSYNEQFF.

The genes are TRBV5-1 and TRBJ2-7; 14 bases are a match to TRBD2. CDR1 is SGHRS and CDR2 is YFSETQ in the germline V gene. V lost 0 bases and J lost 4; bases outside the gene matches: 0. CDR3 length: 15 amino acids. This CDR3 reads CASSLGLAGGYEQYF. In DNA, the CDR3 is TGCGCCAGCAGCTTGGGACTAGCGGGGGGGTACGAGCAGTACTTC.

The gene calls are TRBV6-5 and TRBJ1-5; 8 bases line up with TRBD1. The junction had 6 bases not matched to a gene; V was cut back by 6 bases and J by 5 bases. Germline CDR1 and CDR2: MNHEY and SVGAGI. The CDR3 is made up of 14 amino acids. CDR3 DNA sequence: TGTGCCAGCAGGACAGGACAGGGCGATCAGCCCCAGCATTTT. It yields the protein CASRTGQGDQPQHF.

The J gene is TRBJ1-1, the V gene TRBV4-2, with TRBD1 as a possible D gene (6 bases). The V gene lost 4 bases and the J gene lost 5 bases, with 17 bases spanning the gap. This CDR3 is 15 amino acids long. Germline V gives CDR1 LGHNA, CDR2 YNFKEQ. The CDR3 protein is CASSRERGGGTEAFF. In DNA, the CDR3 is TGTGCCAGCAGCCGAGAAAGAGGGGGGGGTACTGAAGCTTTCTTT.

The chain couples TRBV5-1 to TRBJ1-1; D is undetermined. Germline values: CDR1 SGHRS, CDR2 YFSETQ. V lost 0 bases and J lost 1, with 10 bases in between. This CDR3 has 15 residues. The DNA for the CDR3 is TGCGCCAGCAGCTTGGGTCCGGGTGGGAACACTGAAGCTTTCTTT. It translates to CASSLGPGGNTEAFF. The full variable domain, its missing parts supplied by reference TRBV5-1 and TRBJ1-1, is KAGVTQTPRYLIKTRGQQVTLSCSPISGHRSVSWYQQTPGQGLQFLFEYFSETQRNKGNFPGRFSGRQFSNSRSEMNVSTLELGDSALYLCASSLGPGGNTEAFFGQGTRLTVV.

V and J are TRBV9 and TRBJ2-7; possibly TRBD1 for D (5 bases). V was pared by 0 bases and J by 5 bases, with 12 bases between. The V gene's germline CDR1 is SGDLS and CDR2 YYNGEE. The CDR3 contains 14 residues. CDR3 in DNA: TGTGCCAGCAGCGTAGGGGCAGGGATCAACGAGCAGTACTTC. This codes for CASSVGAGINEQYF.

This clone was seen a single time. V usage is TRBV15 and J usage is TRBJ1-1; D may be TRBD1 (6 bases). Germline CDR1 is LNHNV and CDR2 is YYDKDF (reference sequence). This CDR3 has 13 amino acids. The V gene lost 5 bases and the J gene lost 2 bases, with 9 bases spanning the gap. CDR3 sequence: CATSRTVNTEAFF. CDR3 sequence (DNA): TGTGCCACCAGCCGGACAGTAAACACTGAAGCTTTCTTT. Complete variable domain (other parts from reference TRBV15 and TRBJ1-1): DAMVIQNPRYQVTQFGKPVTLSCSQTLNHNVMYWYQQKSSQAPKLLFHYYDKDFNNEADTPDNFQSRRPNTSFCFLDIRSPGLGDTAMYLCATSRTVNTEAFFGQGTRLTVV.

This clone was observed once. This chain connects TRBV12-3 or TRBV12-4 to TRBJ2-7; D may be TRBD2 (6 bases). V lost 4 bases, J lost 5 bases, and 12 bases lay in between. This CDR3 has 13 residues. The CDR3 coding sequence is TGTGCCAGCAGTTCTCCCGGGACTCACGAGCAGTACTTC. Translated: CASSSPGTHEQYF.

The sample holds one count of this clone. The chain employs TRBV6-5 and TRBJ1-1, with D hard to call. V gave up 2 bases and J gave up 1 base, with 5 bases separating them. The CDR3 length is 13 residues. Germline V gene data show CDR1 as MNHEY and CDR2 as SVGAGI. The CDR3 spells CASSYGPNTEAFF. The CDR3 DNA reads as TGTGCCAGCAGTTACGGCCCGAACACTGAAGCTTTCTTT.